This T cell receptor beta chain was identified in a study of cytomegalovirus exposure and HLA in healthy donors. Study results and caveats: According to a later analysis, most TCR beta chains associated with CMV appeared HLA-restricted.

Worth noting for this clone: Its cognate antigen is unknown.

The study ran its PCR with 60 Vbeta and 13 Jbeta primers. Using immunoSEQ multiplex PCR, the repertoire was profiled, and TCRdb retains in-frame clones only, with some absent. The table shows tens of thousands of clones, with roughly 80% occurring only once. The CDR3 length is 14 residues. Germline V gene lookup returns CDR1 SNHLY and CDR2 FYNNEI. V dropped 6 bases and J dropped 5; count of bases not matched to a gene: 4. The chain carries TRBV2 and TRBJ1-6; 7 nucleotides agree with TRBD1. The TCR sequence derives from a woman between 40 and 50 years old in good health and CMV-seropositive. Sequencing was performed on PBMCs. The CDR3 DNA is TGTGCCAGCAGGGGGGACAGCAATAATTCACCCCTCCACTTT. This sequence encodes CASRGDSNNSPLHF.